The 8 T cell receptor beta chains reported below all come from one sample, sequenced in a study of shared clonotypes between healthy human individuals. Clones were read by immunoSEQ multiplex PCR, and TCRdb kept only the in-frame ones, dropping some. Found here are about 680,000 clones, about two thirds of them singletons; the top ten hold approximately 2%. The specimen sequenced was memory CD4+ T cells sorted from blood. Stated subset: CD45RA-negative fraction. These receptors were collected from a woman in her thirties in good health.

The chain employs TRBV6-1 and TRBJ2-7, with D perhaps assigned TRBD1 or TRBD2 (5 bases each). The CDR3 consists of 13 residues. Germline V gives CDR1 MNHNS, CDR2 SASEGT. V was clipped by 7 bases and J by 3 bases, with 13 bases between them. CDR3: CASNPGPNYEQYF. The CDR3 DNA sequence: TGTGCCAGCAACCCGGGGCCGAACTACGAGCAGTACTTC.

The chain is built from TRBV5-4 and TRBJ2-3, with 7 bases lining up with TRBD1. In germline, CDR1 is SGHNT, CDR2 YYREEE (reference sequence). Trimming removed 4 bases from V and 5 bases from J; junction bases left unmatched: 4. The CDR3 has 13 amino acids. CDR3 in DNA: TGTGCCAGCAGCCTCACAGGGGAAGATACGCAGTATTTT. It codes for CASSLTGEDTQYF.

The chain couples TRBV11-2 to TRBJ1-2; D gene unclear. The CDR3 is made up of 15 amino acids. CDR1 SGHAT and CDR2 FQNNGV come from the germline V gene. V was shortened by 1 base and J by 5 bases, with 14 bases between the two germline ends. The CDR3 spells CASSLGAGSGYGYTF. CDR3 in DNA: TGTGCCAGCAGCTTAGGAGCGGGGTCGGGATATGGCTACACCTTC.

The CDR3 is CASSEYFPGLAQYETQYF. For the CDR3, the DNA is TGTGCCAGCAGTGAATATTTCCCGGGACTAGCCCAGTACGAGACCCAGTACTTC. V is TRBV25-1 and J is TRBJ2-5; TRBD2 matches 9 bases. Germline values: CDR1 MGHDK, CDR2 SYGVNS. The CDR3 spans 18 residues. J lost 5 bases, V lost 0 bases, and 13 bases had no gene match.

This clone was picked up a small number of times. The V and J genes are TRBV7-9 and TRBJ1-1; perhaps TRBD1 as D (6 bases). CDR1 and CDR2 (germline): SEHNR, FQNEAQ (reference sequence). Trimming took off 5 bases at V and 1 base at J, with 17 bases between the two ends. The CDR3 spans 16 residues. This CDR3 reads CASSGRSTGRNTEAFF. The CDR3, as DNA: TGTGCCAGCAGCGGAAGAAGTACAGGGAGGAACACTGAAGCTTTCTTT.

In this sample, this clone turned up a few times. The chain uses TRBV4-1 and TRBJ2-5, with 12 positions matching TRBD2. This CDR3 comprises 15 residues. Trimming took 1 base from V and 11 from J; bases not matched to a gene: 8. CDR1 is MGHRA and CDR2 is YSYEKL in the germline V gene. CDR3: CASSQGLAGVGKQYF. The CDR3 coding sequence is TGCGCCAGCAGCCAAGGACTAGCGGGAGTTGGCAAGCAGTACTTC.

This clone was recorded only once. This rearrangement joins TRBV4-1 to TRBJ2-3, with D perhaps matching TRBD2 (6 bases). The V gene's germline CDR1 is MGHRA and CDR2 YSYEKL. Trimming removed 5 bases from V and 2 bases from J, with 14 bases in between. The CDR3 sequence is 15 residues long. The DNA for the CDR3 is TGCGCCAGCAGCACAATAGCGGACGACACAGATACGCAGTATTTT. It translates to CASSTIADDTDTQYF.

A word on this clone: Other DNA sequences in this sample translate to the same CDR3. The CDR3 nucleotides read TGTGCCAGCAGCCCCGACAGCTATGGCTACACCTTC. This translates into CASSPDSYGYTF. The chain recombines TRBV5-6 with TRBJ1-2; D may be TRBD1 (5 bases). Deletions cut 4 bases from V and 4 bases from J, with 8 bases between. Germline-derived CDR1 and CDR2 are SGHDT and YYEEEE. The CDR3 spans 12 residues.